The 18 T cell receptor beta chains listed next were all sequenced from one sample in a study of beta chain features in type 1 diabetes. Study-wide results and caveats: Shortening of TCRB CDR3s, moderate but significant, appeared in all four CD4+ subsets of Type 1 diabetes patients.

Isolated RNA was reverse transcribed in full, so expressed TCRB transcripts were sequenced. The table came from immunoSEQ multiplex PCR; TCRdb's copy has only in-frame clones and leaves some out. This table holds about 650,000 clones, about an eighth found once. Their antigen targets remain unknown. The specimen was naive CD4+ T cells from blood. These receptors originate from a man younger than 45 with type 1 diabetes.

V is TRBV29-1 and J is TRBJ2-7, with 7 nucleotides matching TRBD1. This CDR3 has 13 amino acids. Germline CDR1 SQVTM, CDR2 ANQGSEA. V lost 6 bases, J lost 2 bases, and 7 bases stayed unmatched. CDR3 bases: TGCAGCGTCCTTCAGGGACAGCCCTACGAGCAGTACTTC. Its translation: CSVLQGQPYEQYF.

This clone was detected only a few times. This CDR3 reads CATRQGGTSGYNEQFF. CDR3 DNA: TGTGCCACCCGCCAAGGGGGGACTAGCGGCTACAATGAGCAGTTCTTC. This chain links TRBV7-2 with TRBJ2-1; 11 positions match TRBD2. Losses at the gene ends were 10 bases for V and 3 bases for J; bases not matched to a gene: 11. CDR1 and CDR2 from the germline V gene are SGHTA and FQGNSA. The CDR3 loop spans 16 amino acids.

This clone was picked up a small number of times. The V gene is TRBV4-3, the J gene TRBJ2-3; the D is unclear. Trimming removed 0 bases from V and 6 bases from J, with 16 bases in between. This CDR3 has 16 residues. Germline lookup yields CDR1 LGHNA and CDR2 YSLEER. The CDR3 sequence: CASSQDNTRTVDTQYF. In nucleotides, the CDR3 is TGCGCCAGCAGCCAAGATAATACCCGTACGGTGGATACGCAGTATTTT.

The V call is TRBV2, the J call TRBJ2-1, with 15 bases matching TRBD2. The J segment lost 8 bases and the V segment lost 6 bases, leaving 5 bases of the junction unmatched. The CDR3 has 15 amino acids. Germline V gene lookup returns CDR1 SNHLY and CDR2 FYNNEI. The CDR3 region has the DNA TGTGCCAGCAGAGGACTAGCGGGGGGGCTTCATGAGCAGTTCTTC. It specifies CASRGLAGGLHEQFF.

The chain is built from TRBV5-4 and TRBJ2-5, with 10 bases matching TRBD2. The length of the CDR3 is 16 residues. Unmatched junction bases numbered 8, after V lost 2 bases and J lost 4 bases. Germline V gene data show CDR1 as SGHNT and CDR2 as YYREEE (reference sequence). CDR3 loop: CASSFRLAGAGETQYF. The DNA of the CDR3 is TGTGCCAGCAGCTTTCGGCTAGCGGGGGCGGGAGAGACCCAGTACTTC.

The chain has TRBV5-1 and TRBJ1-1; TRBD1 matches 10 bases. The CDR3 extends over 16 amino acids. Germline CDR1 SGHRS, CDR2 YFSETQ. V trimming: 4 bases; J trimming: 0 bases; junction bases outside the gene matches: 6. The CDR3 is CASSPGQGGMNTEAFF. DNA of the CDR3: TGCGCCAGCAGCCCCGGACAGGGGGGCATGAACACTGAAGCTTTCTTT.

V and J are TRBV6-6 and TRBJ2-1; 8 bases line up with TRBD2. CDR1 is MNHNY and CDR2 is SVGAGI in the germline V gene (reference sequence). Trimming at V came to 4 bases and at J to 8 bases, leaving 4 bases not matched to a gene. The CDR3 has 13 residues. The DNA for the CDR3 is TGTGCCAGCAGTTCGGGACTAGTCGATGAGCAGTTCTTC. Amino acids: CASSSGLVDEQFF.

This chain uses TRBV19 with TRBJ2-6; D not certain. The germline CDR1 and CDR2 sequences are LNHDA and SQIVND (reference sequence). Trimming took off 1 base at V and 0 bases at J, with 7 bases between the two ends. This CDR3 has 16 residues. The CDR3 DNA is TGTGCCAGTAGTATAGGGCCTAGCTCTGGGGCCAACGTCCTGACTTTC. It yields the protein CASSIGPSSGANVLTF. The variable domain in full, completed from reference TRBV19 and TRBJ2-6, reads DGGITQSPKYLFRKEGQNVTLSCEQNLNHDAMYWYRQDPGQGLRLIYYSQIVNDFQKGDIAEGYSVSREKKESFPLTVTSAQKNPTAFYLCASSIGPSSGANVLTFGAGSRLTVL.

Only a few counts were recorded for this clone. The V gene is TRBV6-1, the J gene TRBJ2-3; D unresolved. V was cut by 3 bases and J by 4 bases, with 11 bases left in between. CDR1 and CDR2 (germline): MNHNS, SASEGT. This CDR3 region has 14 residues. This CDR3 is CASSDPLRADTQYF. DNA for the CDR3: TGTGCCAGCAGTGACCCTCTCCGGGCAGATACGCAGTATTTT.

This clone was counted a few times. V usage is TRBV6-4 and J usage is TRBJ1-6; TRBD1 matches 10 bases. Unmatched junction bases numbered 0, after V lost 6 bases and J lost 7 bases. CDR1 and CDR2 (germline): MRHNA, SNTAGT. The CDR3 spans 13 residues. The CDR3 spells CASRTGGNSPLHF. CDR3 coding DNA: TGTGCCAGCAGGACAGGGGGCAATTCACCCCTCCACTTT.

This clone was counted a few times. The V call is TRBV30, the J call TRBJ2-1, with TRBD2 as a possible D gene (5 bases). Trimming pared 0 bases from V and 7 bases from J, leaving 16 bases between. The CDR3 has 15 residues. The germline gives CDR1 GTSNPN, CDR2 SVGIG (reference sequence). The CDR3 here is CAWSVRRAPGNEQFF. The DNA for the CDR3 is TGTGCCTGGAGTGTACGGCGGGCACCAGGTAATGAGCAGTTCTTC.

This clone has more than one count but fewer than ten. The chain uses TRBV9 and TRBJ2-3, with TRBD1 matching over 7 bases. The germline CDR1 and CDR2 sequences are SGDLS and YYNGEE. J was trimmed by 2 bases and V by 3 bases; bases with no gene match: 9. The CDR3 totals 16 residues. The CDR3 DNA reads TGTGCCAGCAGCGCTCGACAGGGTGGGGACACAGATACGCAGTATTTT. Translated, it gives CASSARQGGDTDTQYF.

This clone was counted a few times. The J gene is TRBJ2-1, the V gene TRBV5-1; 7 bases agree with TRBD1. Germline loops: CDR1 SGHRS, CDR2 YFSETQ. The CDR3 is made up of 12 amino acids. J lost 13 bases, V lost 4 bases, and 8 bases had no gene match. As DNA, the CDR3 is TGCGCCAGCAGCCCCGGACAGGAGATTCAGTTCTTC. Amino acids: CASSPGQEIQFF.

This clone appeared a few times. This sequence joins TRBV30 and TRBJ1-5; D not resolved. V was trimmed by 2 bases and J by 4 bases, leaving 9 bases between them. The CDR3 is 13 residues long. Germline V CDR1 and CDR2: GTSNPN, SVGIG (reference sequence). CDR3 in DNA: TGTGCCTGGAGTCCCCGGGCAAATCAGCCCCAGCATTTT. Protein product: CAWSPRANQPQHF.

This clone was counted only a few times. J is TRBJ2-7 and V is TRBV29-1, with TRBD1 as a possible D gene (6 bases). This CDR3 has 14 residues. Germline V gene data show CDR1 as SQVTM and CDR2 as ANQGSEA. With 7 bases removed from V and 0 bases from J, the gap between germline ends came to 16 bases. CDR3 nucleotides: TGCAGCGCATCCCGGACAGCAGTCTCCTACGAGCAGTACTTC. Translated, it gives CSASRTAVSYEQYF.

This clone was observed a few times. The chain joins TRBV5-4 to TRBJ1-6; no clear D gene. Between the trimmed V and J ends, which lost 0 bases and 10 bases, there was a span of 11 bases. Looked up from germline, CDR1 is SGHNT and CDR2 is YYREEE (reference sequence). This CDR3 comprises 14 residues. CDR3 sequence reads: CASSLDMGSSPLHF. The DNA of the CDR3 is TGTGCCAGCAGCTTGGACATGGGTTCCTCACCCCTCCACTTT.

The CDR3 DNA reads as TGTGCCAGCAGCGTGCAGGATACGGGCTACACCTTC. This encodes CASSVQDTGYTF. The chain joins TRBV9 to TRBJ1-2; D gene unclear. V dropped 2 bases and J dropped 8 bases, with 10 bases sitting between them. The CDR3 is 12 residues long. Germline CDR1 reads SGDLS; CDR2 reads YYNGEE.

V is TRBV5-1 and J is TRBJ1-6, with D uncertain. The CDR3 has 16 amino acids. Germline V gives CDR1 SGHRS, CDR2 YFSETQ. Trimming cost V 0 bases and J 7 bases, with 14 bases left between them. CDR3 coding DNA: TGCGCCAGCAGCTTGGACTTGGCCGGATACAATTCACCCCTCCACTTT. Translated: CASSLDLAGYNSPLHF.